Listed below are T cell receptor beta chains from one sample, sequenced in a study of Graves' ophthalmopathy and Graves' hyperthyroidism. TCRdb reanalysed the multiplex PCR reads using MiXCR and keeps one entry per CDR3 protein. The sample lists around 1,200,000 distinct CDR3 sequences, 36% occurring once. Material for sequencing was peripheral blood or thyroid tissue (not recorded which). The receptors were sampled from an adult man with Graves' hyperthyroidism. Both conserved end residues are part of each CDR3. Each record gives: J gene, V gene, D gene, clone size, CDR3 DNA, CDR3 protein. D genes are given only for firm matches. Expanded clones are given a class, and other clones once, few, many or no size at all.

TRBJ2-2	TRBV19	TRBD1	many	TGTGCCAGTAGTCGCCGACAGGGGGCGCAGGGCGGGGAGCTGTTTTTT	CASSRRQGAQGGELFF
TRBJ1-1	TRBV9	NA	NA	TGTGCCAGCAGGGACTCCGCGGGTGTGGGGTACACTGAAGCTTTCTTT	CASRDSAGVGYTEAFF
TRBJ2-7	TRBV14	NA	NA	TGTGCCAGCAGCCAAGTACGAAGGTACGAGCAGTACTTC	CASSQVRRYEQYF
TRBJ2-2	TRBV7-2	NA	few	TGTGCCAGCAGCTTATCCCGTCTCGGGAACACCGGGGAGCTGTTTTTT	CASSLSRLGNTGELFF
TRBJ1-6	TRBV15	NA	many	TGTGCCACCAGTACCGGACTCGGGGATTCACCCCTCCACTTT	CATSTGLGDSPLHF
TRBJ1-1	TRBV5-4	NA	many	TGTGCCAGCATAGTCAGCAACACTGAAGCTTTCTTT	CASIVSNTEAFF
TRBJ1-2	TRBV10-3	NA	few	TGTGCCATCAGTGAGAGTTTAAGCTACTATGGCTACACCTTC	CAISESLSYYGYTF
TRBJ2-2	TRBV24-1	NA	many	TGTGCCACCAGTGAGTACAGGAACACCGGGGAGCTGTTTTTT	CATSEYRNTGELFF
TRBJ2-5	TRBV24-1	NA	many	TGTGCCACCAGTGATTGGAGGGGGCCGGAGCAAGAGACCCAGTACTTC	CATSDWRGPEQETQYF
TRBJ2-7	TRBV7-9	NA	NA	TGTGCCAGCAGCCACGGGGTTGGCTACGAGCAGTACTTC	CASSHGVGYEQYF
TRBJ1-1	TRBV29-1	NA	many	TGCAGCGTTGATATGGCAGGGCCGAACACTGAAGCTTTCTTT	CSVDMAGPNTEAFF
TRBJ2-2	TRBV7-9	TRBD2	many	TGTGCCAGCAGCGCTAGCGGGGGGAACACCGGGGAGCTGTTTTTT	CASSASGGNTGELFF
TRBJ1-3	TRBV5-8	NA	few	TGTGCCAGCAGCATGCGAGGGGGGATCTCTGGAAACACCATATATTTT	CASSMRGGISGNTIYF
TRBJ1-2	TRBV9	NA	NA	TGTGCCAGCAGGGATGCTTCCTGGGCTTATGGCTACACCTTC	CASRDASWAYGYTF
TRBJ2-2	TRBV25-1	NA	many	TGTGCCAGCAGTGAATGGGGAGGAGGGGGGTCCGGGGAGCTGTTTTTT	CASSEWGGGGSGELFF
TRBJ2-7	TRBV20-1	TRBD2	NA	TGCAGTGCTAGAGCGAGCGGGGTCTACGAGCAGTACTTC	CSARASGVYEQYF
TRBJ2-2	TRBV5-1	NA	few	TGCGCCAGCAGCTCGACCCCCGGGACCAGGAACACCGGGGAGCTGTTTTTT	CASSSTPGTRNTGELFF
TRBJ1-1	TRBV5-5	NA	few	TGTGCCAGCAGTCGTGACACGGTGAACACTGAAGCTTTCTTT	CASSRDTVNTEAFF
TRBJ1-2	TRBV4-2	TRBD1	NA	TGTGCCAGCAGCCAACGGGGACAGGGAAATGGCTACACCTTC	CASSQRGQGNGYTF
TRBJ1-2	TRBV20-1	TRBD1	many	TGCAGTGCTAGAGACCCCACAGGGGTTCTTGGCTACACCTTC	CSARDPTGVLGYTF
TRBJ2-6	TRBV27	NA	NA	TGTGCCAGCAGGGGTTTGGGGGCTGGGGCCAACGTCCTGACTTTC	CASRGLGAGANVLTF
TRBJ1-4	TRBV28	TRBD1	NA	TGTGCCAGCAGTCGAGGGGACAGGGCAACTAATGAAAAACTGTTTTTT	CASSRGDRATNEKLFF